The entry below gives a single T cell receptor beta chain sequence along with its context. What it binds is not known. This sample is drawn from a study of high-grade serous ovarian cancer treatment subgroups. Study-level information: Samples averaged approximately 15,000 reads and several thousand unique TCR beta rearrangements.

This CDR3 is built from 12 residues. With 1 base removed from V and 4 bases from J, the gap between germline ends came to 5 bases. CDR1 is MNHEY and CDR2 is SVGAGI in the germline V gene. Tumor samples were taken before definitive surgery or chemotherapy. Here immunoSEQ multiplex PCR was the method, and the copy in TCRdb shows in-frame clones only, minus some. There are some 28,000 clones in the sample; 84% occur only once, and about 2% lies in the top ten. Findings of the study overall: Only CDR3 was analyzed; CDR1 and CDR2 were not.

The sequenced sample consisted of tumor tissue. The sequence was obtained from a human donor with high-grade serous ovarian cancer. The chain combines TRBV6-5 with TRBJ2-7; the D is unclear. CDR3 in DNA: TGTGCCAGCAGTTACTATACTTACGAGCAGTACTTC. As protein: CASSYYTYEQYF.